The present T cell receptor beta chain was sequenced within a study of T cell changes during pregnancy in multiple sclerosis. TCRdb's copy holds only in-frame clones and misses some; the assay was immunoSEQ multiplex PCR. The sample consists of 38,000 or so clones, roughly nine tenths of them appearing once. This CDR3 has 15 amino acids. Germline-derived CDR1 and CDR2 are MNHEY and SMNVEV (reference sequence). After removal of 5 bases from V and 7 bases from J, the junction contained 10 bases not matched to a gene. The sample in question was CD8+ T cells from peripheral blood mononuclear cells, obtained before pregnancy. The chain combines TRBV27 with TRBJ2-7, with 11 bases matching TRBD2. The sequence was obtained from a female donor with multiple sclerosis, enrolled in a pregnancy study. The CDR3 DNA is TGTGCCAGCAGTGAGATAGCGGGAGGGCCGGGGGAGCAGTACTTC. This gives the protein CASSEIAGGPGEQYF.